The entry below gives a single T cell receptor beta chain sequence along with its context. These data are taken from a study of control samples from healthy donors and cancer patients. Trimming removed 2 bases from V and 3 bases from J; junction bases left unmatched: 14. Germline CDR1 MNHEY, CDR2 SVGEGT. The CDR3 consists of 19 residues. The assay was immunoSEQ multiplex PCR, and TCRdb's table has in-frame clones only and misses some. The sample lists roughly 180,000 clones, about 94% occurring once. Material for sequencing was blood. The genes are TRBV6-2 or TRBV6-3 and TRBJ2-2; TRBD1 aligns across 8 bases. The sequence derives from a woman aged 55-75 years in good health. CDR3: CASSYLETGVQGDTGELFF. The DNA of the CDR3 is TGTGCCAGCAGTTACCTTGAGACAGGGGTACAGGGGGACACCGGGGAGCTGTTTTTT.